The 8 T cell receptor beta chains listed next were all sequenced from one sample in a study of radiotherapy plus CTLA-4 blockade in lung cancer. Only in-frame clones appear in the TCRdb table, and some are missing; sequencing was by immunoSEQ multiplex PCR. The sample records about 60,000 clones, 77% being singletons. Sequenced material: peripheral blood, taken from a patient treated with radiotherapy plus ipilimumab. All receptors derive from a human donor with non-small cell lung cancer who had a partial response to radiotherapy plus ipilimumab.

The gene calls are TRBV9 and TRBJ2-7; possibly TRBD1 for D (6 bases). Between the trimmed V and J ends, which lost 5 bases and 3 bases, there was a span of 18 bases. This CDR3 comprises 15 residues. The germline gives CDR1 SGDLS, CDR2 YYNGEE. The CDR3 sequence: CASSDLGSGDYEQYF. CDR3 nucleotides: TGTGCCAGCAGTGATCTTGGTTCAGGGGACTACGAGCAGTACTTC.

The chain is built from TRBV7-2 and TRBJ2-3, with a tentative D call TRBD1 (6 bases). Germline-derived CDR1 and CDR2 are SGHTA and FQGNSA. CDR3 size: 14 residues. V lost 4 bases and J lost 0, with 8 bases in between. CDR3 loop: CASSSGASTDTQYF. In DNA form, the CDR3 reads TGTGCCAGCAGCTCAGGGGCTAGCACAGATACGCAGTATTTT.

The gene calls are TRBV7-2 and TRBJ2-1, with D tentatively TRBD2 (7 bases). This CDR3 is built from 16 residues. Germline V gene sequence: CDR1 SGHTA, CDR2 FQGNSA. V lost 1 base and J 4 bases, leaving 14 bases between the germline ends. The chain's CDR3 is CASSLGWGGPYNEQFF. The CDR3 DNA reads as TGTGCCAGCAGCTTAGGTTGGGGGGGCCCATACAATGAGCAGTTCTTC.

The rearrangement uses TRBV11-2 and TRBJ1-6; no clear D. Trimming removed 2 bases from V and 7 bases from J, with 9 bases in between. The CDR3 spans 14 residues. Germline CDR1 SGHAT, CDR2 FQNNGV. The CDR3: CASSLSTTNSPLHF. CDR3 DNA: TGTGCCAGCAGCTTATCCACGACAAATTCACCCCTCCACTTT.

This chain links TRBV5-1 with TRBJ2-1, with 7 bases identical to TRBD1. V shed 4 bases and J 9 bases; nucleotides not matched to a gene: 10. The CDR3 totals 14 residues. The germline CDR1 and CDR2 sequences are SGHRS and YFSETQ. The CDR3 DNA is TGCGCCAGCAGCGTACTCCGACAGGGCGGTGAGCAGTTCTTC. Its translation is CASSVLRQGGEQFF.

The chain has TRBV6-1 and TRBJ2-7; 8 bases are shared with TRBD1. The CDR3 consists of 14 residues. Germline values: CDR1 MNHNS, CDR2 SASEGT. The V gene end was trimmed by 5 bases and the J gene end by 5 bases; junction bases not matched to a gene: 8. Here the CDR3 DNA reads TGTGCCAGCAGTATCGGGACAGGTCCGAACGAGCAGTACTTC. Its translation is CASSIGTGPNEQYF.

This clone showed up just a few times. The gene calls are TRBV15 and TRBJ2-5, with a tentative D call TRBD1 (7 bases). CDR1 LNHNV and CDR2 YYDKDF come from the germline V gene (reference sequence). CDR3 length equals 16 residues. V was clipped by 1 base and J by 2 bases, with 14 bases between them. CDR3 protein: CATSRVTGDLQETQYF. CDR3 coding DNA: TGTGCCACCAGCAGAGTTACAGGGGACTTGCAAGAGACCCAGTACTTC.

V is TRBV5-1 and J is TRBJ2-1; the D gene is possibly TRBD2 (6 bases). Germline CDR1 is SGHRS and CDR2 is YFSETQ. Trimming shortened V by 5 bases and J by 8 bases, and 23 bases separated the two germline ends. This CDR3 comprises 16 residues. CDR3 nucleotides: TGCGCCAGCAGTTTGACGGGAGCCGGTGTTGGGGATGAGCAGTTCTTC. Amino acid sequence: CASSLTGAGVGDEQFF.